The 3 T cell receptor beta chains below were found in one sample sequenced in a study of blood T cell repertoires in COVID-19. Produced via immunoSEQ multiplex PCR; TCRdb's table is partial and in-frame only. Here the sample spans fewer than 60,000 clones, 80% to 85% being singletons. The sequenced sample consisted of peripheral blood. These receptors all stem from a woman older than 75 with acute or convalescent COVID-19.

The CDR3 coding sequence is TGTGCCAGTAGTTTCCGGTTATATGGCTACACCTTC. As protein: CASSFRLYGYTF. V is TRBV19 and J is TRBJ1-2, with D unresolved. The CDR3 is 12 amino acids. V lost 5 bases, J lost 5 bases, and 9 bases lay in between. Germline CDR1 reads LNHDA; CDR2 reads SQIVND (reference sequence).

The rearrangement joins TRBV30 to TRBJ1-1; D is uncertain. This CDR3 is built from 12 residues. The germline V gene encodes CDR1 GTSNPN and CDR2 SVGIG (reference sequence). Between the trimmed V and J ends, which lost 7 bases and 5 bases, there was a span of 14 bases. In nucleotides, the CDR3 is TGTGCCTTCCAAGGGAGATTAACTGAAGCTTTCTTT. It translates to CAFQGRLTEAFF. Variable domain in full (rest from reference TRBV30 and TRBJ1-1): SQTIHQWPATLVQPVGSPLSLECTVEGTSNPNLYWYRQAAGRGLQLLFYSVGIGQISSEVPQNLSASRPQDRQFILSSKKLLLSDSGFYLCAFQGRLTEAFFGQGTRLTVV.

The chain employs TRBV5-8 and TRBJ2-3, with D unclear. Germline CDR1 reads SGHTS; CDR2 reads YDEGEE. This CDR3 is built from 13 residues. V lost 4 bases, J lost 0 bases, and 6 bases lay in between. CDR3 nucleotide sequence: TGTGCCAGCAGCCGAGGTAGCACAGATACGCAGTATTTT. This encodes CASSRGSTDTQYF.